Sequencing of this T cell receptor beta chain was carried out in a study of cytotoxic CD8 clonotypes in ibrutinib-treated CLL. About the study: Within the patient group, 11 were relapsed/refractory and roughly 15 treatment-naive, and some 18 were IGHV unmutated.

This clone was detected a few times. This CDR3 is 13 amino acids long. Germline V CDR1 and CDR2: SGHRS, YFSETQ. Trimming shortened V by 4 bases and J by 4 bases, and 10 bases separated the two germline ends. Profiled with immunoSEQ multiplex PCR; TCRdb holds only in-frame clones, not every one. The data contain 30,000 to 40,000 clones, approximately 70% of them singletons. The TCR comes from a human donor with chronic lymphocytic leukemia. The chain is built from TRBV5-1 and TRBJ2-3; TRBD1 is a possible D gene (5 bases). The sample consisted of PBMCs, taken before ibrutinib treatment. In DNA form, the CDR3 reads TGCGCCAGCAGCCCCTCAGGGTCAGATACGCAGTATTTT. Its translation is CASSPSGSDTQYF. Together with reference TRBV5-1 and TRBJ2-3, the CDR3 gives the full variable domain: KAGVTQTPRYLIKTRGQQVTLSCSPISGHRSVSWYQQTPGQGLQFLFEYFSETQRNKGNFPGRFSGRQFSNSRSEMNVSTLELGDSALYLCASSPSGSDTQYFGPGTRLTVL.